A single sample is the source of the 3 T cell receptor beta chains below, sequenced in a study of PD-1 blockade in classical Hodgkin lymphoma. The assay was immunoSEQ multiplex PCR, and TCRdb's table has in-frame clones only and misses some. The table shows about 12,000 clones, with roughly 80% occurring only once. The time point here: cycle 4 day 1 (C4D1), after less than 7 weeks of nivolumab. All patients relapsed after autologous stem cell transplantation, and brentuximab vedotin exposure varied. Negative magnetic selection isolated CD4+ T cells from thawed PBMCs. The source material was CD4+ T cells from blood, sampled before the fourth cycle of nivolumab. All receptors come from a human donor with classical Hodgkin lymphoma.

This chain connects TRBV7-7 to TRBJ2-2, with 7 positions matching TRBD1. The CDR3 consists of 15 residues. Germline assignment: CDR1 SSHAT and CDR2 FNYEAQ (reference sequence). J was trimmed by 4 bases and V by 1 base; bases with no gene match: 3. This CDR3 reads CASSLEGAGTGELFF. The CDR3 DNA reads as TGTGCCAGCAGCTTAGAGGGGGCGGGCACCGGGGAGCTGTTTTTT.

The chain couples TRBV6-5 to TRBJ2-7, with D perhaps matching TRBD1 (5 bases). There are 13 residues in the CDR3. Germline V gives CDR1 MNHEY, CDR2 SVGAGI. V shed 5 bases and J shed 4 bases, with 12 bases lying between them. The CDR3 protein is CASSRQGEYEQYF. CDR3 nucleotides: TGTGCCAGCAGTCGTCAGGGTGAATACGAGCAGTACTTC.

The rearrangement uses TRBV5-1 and TRBJ2-2; D is possibly TRBD2 (5 bases). This CDR3 region has 15 residues. The V end was cut by 0 bases, the J end by 7 bases, with 13 bases between. CDR1 and CDR2 from the germline V gene are SGHRS and YFSETQ. The chain's CDR3 is CASSLGPNGIGELFF. The CDR3, as DNA: TGCGCCAGCAGCTTGGGCCCTAACGGGATCGGGGAGCTGTTTTTT.